This T cell receptor (beta chain) was captured in a study of beta chain features in type 1 diabetes. Study-wide context: No age, gender or cell yield differences were seen between patients and healthy donors. Whole-study findings and limits: People with Type 1 diabetes carried modestly yet significantly shorter TCRB CDR3s in all four CD4+ subsets. Fewer insertions but more deletions were seen at VDJ junctions in type 1 diabetes patients.

TCRB transcripts that were expressed got sequenced, as all of the isolated RNA had been reverse transcribed. About 3.4 million reads per sample on average were obtained from naive, central memory and regulatory T cell samples. This table comes from immunoSEQ multiplex PCR, and its TCRdb copy is limited to in-frame clones, with some not included. The data contain 250,000 or so clones, around 20% of them singletons. In all sorted populations, purity surpassed 95%. In regard to this clone: As yet, its antigen is unknown.

The V and J ends lost 4 bases and 6 bases, in that order; junction bases with no gene match: 2. The germline V gene has CDR1 SGHTA and CDR2 FQGNSA. The CDR3 length is 13 residues. This TCR derives from a woman aged 40-49 years with type 1 diabetes. The J gene is TRBJ2-3, the V gene TRBV7-2, with 9 bases lining up with TRBD1. The sequencing input was naive CD4+ T cells from blood. Written as DNA, the CDR3 is TGTGCCAGCAGCTCTGGACAGGGGGATACGCAGTATTTT. The encoded protein is CASSSGQGDTQYF. The full variable domain, its missing parts supplied by reference TRBV7-2 and TRBJ2-3, is GAGVSQSPSNKVTEKGKDVELRCDPISGHTALYWYRQSLGQGLEFLIYFQGNSAPDKSGLPSDRFSAERTGGSVSTLTIQRTQQEDSAVYLCASSSGQGDTQYFGPGTRLTVL.